The clone carrying this T cell receptor (beta chain) has a count of ten or more. The study amplified the TCR beta CDR3 region from genomic DNA. This amplification was carried out by two rounds of multiplex PCR. TRBV and TRBJ genes each had their own specific primers in first-round PCR. Via MiXCR, TCRdb re-called the multiplex PCR reads, giving one row per CDR3 protein. The sample yields some 36,000 distinct CDR3 sequences, around a quarter seen once. Investigators drew around 6 milliliters of peripheral blood at each of two time points. CDR3 length: 17 residues. Germline V gene data show CDR1 as LGHDT and CDR2 as YNNKEL (reference sequence). Trimming took 0 bases from V and 5 from J; bases not matched to a gene: 7. These data are taken from a study of prognosis after radiotherapy for stage I lung cancer.

Sequenced here: PBMCs, sampled before or after stereotactic body radiation therapy (not recorded which). The chain combines TRBV3-1 with TRBJ2-2, with TRBD2 matching 9 bases. The TCR was taken from a donor over 45 with non-small cell lung cancer. CDR3 residues: CASSQDLSGGFTGELFF. CDR3 bases: TGTGCCAGCAGCCAAGATCTCAGCGGGGGGTTTACCGGGGAGCTGTTTTTT. Variable domain in full (rest from reference TRBV3-1 and TRBJ2-2): DTAVSQTPKYLVTQMGNDKSIKCEQNLGHDTMYWYKQDSKKFLKIMFSYNNKELIINETVPNRFSPKSPDKAHLNLHINSLELGDSAVYFCASSQDLSGGFTGELFFGEGSRLTVL.